A single sample is the source of the 9 T cell receptor beta chains below, sequenced in a study of CD8 T cells in ankylosing spondylitis. TCRdb redid the calling of the 5' RACE reads with MiXCR, one entry per CDR3 protein. The repertoire includes approximately 88,000 distinct CDR3 sequences, roughly 8.8% of them detected once, and over 4.5% sits in the top ten. The sequencing input was blood, either unsorted or a sorted T cell fraction (not recorded which). The receptors were sampled from a male donor with ankylosing spondylitis or in good health (not recorded which).

This clonotype has a count of ten or more. This sequence joins TRBV2 and TRBJ2-2; D perhaps matches TRBD1 (6 bases). V was trimmed by 6 bases and J by 0 bases, leaving 14 bases between them. Germline V gene data show CDR1 as SNHLY and CDR2 as FYNNEI. The CDR3 spans 16 residues. In DNA, the CDR3 is TGTGCCAGCAGGGCAGGGGCCAACGCGAACACCGGGGAGCTGTTTTTT. This encodes CASRAGANANTGELFF.

With respect to this clonotype: Germline is not matched at one junction end, which may reflect a read error. The V and J genes are TRBV5-1 and TRBJ2-5; D call uncertain. The CDR3 has 13 amino acids. Germline loops: CDR1 SGHRS, CDR2 YFSETQ. CDR3 loop: CASSRNYQETQYF. The CDR3 DNA is TGTGCCAGCAGCCGGAACTACCAAGAGACCCAGTACTTC.

This clonotype was counted many times. This rearrangement joins TRBV28 to TRBJ1-5; TRBD1 matches at 8 bases. The germline gives CDR1 MDHEN, CDR2 SYDVKM. Trimming took 4 bases from V and 3 from J; bases not matched to a gene: 11. This CDR3 has 17 residues. The CDR3 DNA reads TGTGCCAGCAGTTATCCCTTGCCGGGACAGGACAATCAGCCCCAGCATTTT. Encoded protein: CASSYPLPGQDNQPQHF.

This clonotype showed up just a few times. A much larger clonotype is one base distant, so this may be a read error. The rearrangement links TRBV12-3 or TRBV12-4 to TRBJ1-2; no clear D gene. The CDR3 is made up of 13 amino acids. In nucleotides, the CDR3 is TGTGCCAGCAGTTTAATAGATAACTATGGCTGCACCTTC. It is translated as CASSLIDNYGCTF.

This clonotype has at least ten counts. V gene TRBV20-1 combines with J gene TRBJ2-3; TRBD2 matches at 8 bases. The CDR3 sequence is 16 residues long. Looked up from germline, CDR1 is DFQATT and CDR2 is SNEGSKA (reference sequence). The trim removed 6 bases at V and 1 base at J, leaving 12 bases unmatched. CDR3 amino acids: CSAPIRRRGGTDTQYF. Written as DNA, the CDR3 is TGCAGTGCCCCAATTCGGCGGCGGGGGGGCACAGATACGCAGTATTTT.

This clonotype was detected ten times or more. This chain links TRBV6-4 with TRBJ2-1; TRBD2 is a possible D gene (5 bases). Germline V gene lookup returns CDR1 MRHNA and CDR2 SNTAGT. The CDR3 loop spans 13 amino acids. V lost 5 bases, J lost 5 bases, and 10 bases lay in between. In DNA, the CDR3 is TGTGCCAGCAGTCCTAGCCTCCACAATGAGCAGTTCTTC. This gives the protein CASSPSLHNEQFF.

This clonotype was observed a few times. This rearrangement joins TRBV7-2 to TRBJ1-2; unclear D gene. Per the germline V gene, CDR1 is SGHTA and CDR2 is FQGNSA. CDR3 length equals 13 residues. Trimming cost V 4 bases and J 5 bases, with 11 bases left between them. The CDR3 DNA follows: TGTGCCAGCAGCTCTGGGCCTCCTTATGGCTACACCTTC. Residues: CASSSGPPYGYTF. Using reference TRBV7-2 and TRBJ1-2 for the parts outside the CDR3, the full variable domain is GAGVSQSPSNKVTEKGKDVELRCDPISGHTALYWYRQSLGQGLEFLIYFQGNSAPDKSGLPSDRFSAERTGGSVSTLTIQRTQQEDSAVYLCASSSGPPYGYTFGSGTRLTVV.

This clonotype was observed at least ten times. The V call is TRBV14, the J call TRBJ1-2; 7 nucleotides line up with TRBD1. Germline lookup yields CDR1 SGHDN and CDR2 FVKESK. CDR3 length: 13 residues. The J segment lost 8 bases and the V segment lost 1 base, leaving 4 bases of the junction unmatched. The CDR3 DNA is TGTGCCAGCAGCCAAGGACAGGGTTTCGGCTACACCTTC. Protein product: CASSQGQGFGYTF.

This clonotype was seen ten or more times. V gene TRBV7-8 combines with J gene TRBJ1-1; D uncertain. There are 15 residues in the CDR3. V lost 2 bases and J lost 1, with 11 bases in between. Germline V gene data show CDR1 as SGHVS and CDR2 as FQNEAQ. CDR3 in amino acids: CASSLILTGNTEAFF. The CDR3 nucleotides are TGTGCCAGCAGCTTAATACTCACGGGGAACACTGAAGCTTTCTTT.